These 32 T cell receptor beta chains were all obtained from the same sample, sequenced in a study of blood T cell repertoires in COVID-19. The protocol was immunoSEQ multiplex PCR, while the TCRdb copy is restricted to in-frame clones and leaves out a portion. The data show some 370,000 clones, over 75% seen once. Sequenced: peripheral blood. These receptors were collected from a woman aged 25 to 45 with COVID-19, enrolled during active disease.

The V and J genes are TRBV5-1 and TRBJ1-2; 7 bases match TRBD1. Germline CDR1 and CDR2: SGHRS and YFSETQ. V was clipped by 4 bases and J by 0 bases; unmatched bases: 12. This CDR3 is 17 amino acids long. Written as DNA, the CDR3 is TGCGCCAGCAGCCGGGAGGGACAGAACTTAGCTAACTATGGCTACACCTTC. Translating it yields CASSREGQNLANYGYTF.

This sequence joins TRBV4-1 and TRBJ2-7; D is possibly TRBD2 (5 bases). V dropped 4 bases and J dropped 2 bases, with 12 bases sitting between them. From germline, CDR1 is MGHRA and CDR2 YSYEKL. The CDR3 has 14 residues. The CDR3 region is CASSLLGVTYEQYF. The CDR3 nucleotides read TGCGCCAGCAGCCTCCTCGGGGTGACCTACGAGCAGTACTTC.

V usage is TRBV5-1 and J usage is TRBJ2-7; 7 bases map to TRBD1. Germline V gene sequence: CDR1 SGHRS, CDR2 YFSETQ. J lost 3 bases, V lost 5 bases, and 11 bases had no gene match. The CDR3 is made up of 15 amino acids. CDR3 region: CASSSFGTVVYEQYF. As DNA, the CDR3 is TGCGCCAGCAGTTCTTTCGGGACAGTTGTCTACGAGCAGTACTTC.

The CDR3 spells CASRWTGNTGELFF. In nucleotides, the CDR3 is TGTGCCAGCAGGTGGACAGGGAACACCGGGGAGCTGTTTTTT. The rearrangement uses TRBV27 and TRBJ2-2; 7 positions agree with TRBD1. The CDR3 extends over 14 amino acids. Per the germline V gene, CDR1 is MNHEY and CDR2 is SMNVEV (reference sequence). With 6 bases clipped from V and 1 base from J, the junction kept 2 bases outside the gene matches.

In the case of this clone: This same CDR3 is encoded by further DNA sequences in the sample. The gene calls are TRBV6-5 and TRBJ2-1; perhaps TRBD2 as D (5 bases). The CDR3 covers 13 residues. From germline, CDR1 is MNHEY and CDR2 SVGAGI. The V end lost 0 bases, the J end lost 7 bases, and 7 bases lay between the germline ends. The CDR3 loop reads CASSYSRGNEQFF. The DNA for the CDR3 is TGTGCCAGCAGTTACTCGCGCGGGAATGAGCAGTTCTTC.

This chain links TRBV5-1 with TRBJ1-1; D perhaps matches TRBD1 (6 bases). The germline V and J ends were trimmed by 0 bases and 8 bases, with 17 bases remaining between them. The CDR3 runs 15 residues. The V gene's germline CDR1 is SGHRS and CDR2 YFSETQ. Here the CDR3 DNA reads TGCGCCAGCAGCTTGGGATCGTGGGACACAACCGAAGCTTTCTTT. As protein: CASSLGSWDTTEAFF.

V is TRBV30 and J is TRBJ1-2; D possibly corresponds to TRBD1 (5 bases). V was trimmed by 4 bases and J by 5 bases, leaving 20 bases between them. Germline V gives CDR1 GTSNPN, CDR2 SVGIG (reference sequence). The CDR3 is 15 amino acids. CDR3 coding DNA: TGTGCCTGGACCCTAGTGGGGGGTACTCCTTATGGCTACACCTTC. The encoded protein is CAWTLVGGTPYGYTF. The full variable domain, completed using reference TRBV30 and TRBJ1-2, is SQTIHQWPATLVQPVGSPLSLECTVEGTSNPNLYWYRQAAGRGLQLLFYSVGIGQISSEVPQNLSASRPQDRQFILSSKKLLLSDSGFYLCAWTLVGGTPYGYTFGSGTRLTVV.

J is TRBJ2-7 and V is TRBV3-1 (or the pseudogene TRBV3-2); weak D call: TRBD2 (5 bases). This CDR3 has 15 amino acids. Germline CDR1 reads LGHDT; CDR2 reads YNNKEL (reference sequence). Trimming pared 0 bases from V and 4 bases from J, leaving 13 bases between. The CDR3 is CASSQDISGWYEQYF. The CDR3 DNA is TGTGCCAGCAGCCAAGATATATCGGGATGGTACGAGCAGTACTTC.

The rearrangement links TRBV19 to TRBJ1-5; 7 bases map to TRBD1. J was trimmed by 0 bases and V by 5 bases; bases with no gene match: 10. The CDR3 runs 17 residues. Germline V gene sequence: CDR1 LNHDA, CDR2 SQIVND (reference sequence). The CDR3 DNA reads TGTGCCAGTAGTCCCCGGACAGGACACTATAGCAATCAGCCCCAGCATTTT. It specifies CASSPRTGHYSNQPQHF.

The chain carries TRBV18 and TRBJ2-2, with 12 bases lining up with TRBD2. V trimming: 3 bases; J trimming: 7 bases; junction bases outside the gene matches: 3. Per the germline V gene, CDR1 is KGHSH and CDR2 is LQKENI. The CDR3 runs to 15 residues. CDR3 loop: CASSPPTSGSGELFF. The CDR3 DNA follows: TGTGCCAGCTCACCGCCGACTAGCGGGAGCGGGGAGCTGTTTTTT.

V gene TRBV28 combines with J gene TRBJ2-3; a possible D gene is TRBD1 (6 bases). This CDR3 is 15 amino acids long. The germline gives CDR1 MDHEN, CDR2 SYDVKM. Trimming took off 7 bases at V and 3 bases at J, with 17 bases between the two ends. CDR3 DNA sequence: TGTGCCAGCATCCCGTACGCAGGGGCGACAGATACGCAGTATTTT. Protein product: CASIPYAGATDTQYF. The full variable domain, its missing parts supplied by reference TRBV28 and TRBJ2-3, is DVKVTQSSRYLVKRTGEKVFLECVQDMDHENMFWYRQDPGLGLRLIYFSYDVKMKEKGDIPEGYSVSREKKERFSLILESASTNQTSMYLCASIPYAGATDTQYFGPGTRLTVL.

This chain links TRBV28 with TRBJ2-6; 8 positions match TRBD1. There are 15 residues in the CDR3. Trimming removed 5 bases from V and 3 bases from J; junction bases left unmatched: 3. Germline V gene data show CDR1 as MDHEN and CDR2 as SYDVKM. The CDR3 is CASSARGRGANVLTF. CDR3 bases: TGTGCCAGCAGTGCCAGGGGGCGTGGGGCCAACGTCCTGACTTTC.

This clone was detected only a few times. This chain's CDR3 is CASSFRDQPQHF. Here the CDR3 DNA reads TGTGCCAGCAGCTTTCGGGATCAGCCCCAGCATTTT. The rearrangement uses TRBV7-8 and TRBJ1-5; D is undetermined. CDR3 size: 12 residues. Germline loops: CDR1 SGHVS, CDR2 FQNEAQ. V was pared by 3 bases and J by 5 bases, with 5 bases between.

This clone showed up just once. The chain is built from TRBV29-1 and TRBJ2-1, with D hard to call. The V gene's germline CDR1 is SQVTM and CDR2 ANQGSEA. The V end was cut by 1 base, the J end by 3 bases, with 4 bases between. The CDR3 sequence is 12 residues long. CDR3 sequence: CSVEASYNEQFF. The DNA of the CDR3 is TGCAGCGTTGAAGCTAGCTACAATGAGCAGTTCTTC.

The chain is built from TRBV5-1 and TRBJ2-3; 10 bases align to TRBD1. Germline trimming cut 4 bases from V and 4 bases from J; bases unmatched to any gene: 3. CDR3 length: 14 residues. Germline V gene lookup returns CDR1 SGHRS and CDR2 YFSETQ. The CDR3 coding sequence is TGCGCCAGCAGCCCCGGGACAGGGGCAGATACGCAGTATTTT. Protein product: CASSPGTGADTQYF.

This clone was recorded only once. This chain's CDR3 is CASSPYSGSFDEQFF. The CDR3 coding sequence is TGTGCCAGCAGTCCATATAGCGGGAGTTTCGATGAGCAGTTCTTC. The rearrangement links TRBV28 to TRBJ2-1, with 9 bases lining up with TRBD2. This CDR3 contains 15 residues. V gave up 5 bases and J gave up 8 bases; unmatched junction bases: 10. The V gene's germline CDR1 is MDHEN and CDR2 SYDVKM.

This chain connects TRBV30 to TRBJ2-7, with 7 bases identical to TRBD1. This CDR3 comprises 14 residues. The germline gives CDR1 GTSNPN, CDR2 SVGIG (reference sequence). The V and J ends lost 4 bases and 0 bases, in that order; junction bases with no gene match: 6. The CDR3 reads CAWIPGTASYEQYF. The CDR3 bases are TGTGCCTGGATCCCCGGGACAGCCTCCTACGAGCAGTACTTC.

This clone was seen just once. This CDR3 reads CASSPPPSGRAWDTQYF. The CDR3, as DNA: TGTGCCAGCTCACCTCCCCCTAGCGGGAGGGCCTGGGATACGCAGTATTTT. V is TRBV18 and J is TRBJ2-3; 12 bases are shared with TRBD2. This CDR3 is 17 amino acids long. Trimming at V came to 3 bases and at J to 6 bases, leaving 10 bases not matched to a gene. In germline, CDR1 is KGHSH, CDR2 LQKENI. The full variable domain, with the rest looked up from reference TRBV18 and TRBJ2-3, is NAGVMQNPRHLVRRRGQEARLRCSPMKGHSHVYWYRQLPEEGLKFMVYLQKENIIDESGMPKERFSAEFPKEGPSILRIQQVVRGDSAAYFCASSPPPSGRAWDTQYFGPGTRLTVL.

CDR3 DNA sequence: TGTGCCAGCAGCCTCAAAGCAAACACTGAAGCTTTCTTT. It encodes CASSLKANTEAFF. The chain employs TRBV27 and TRBJ1-1; D is ambiguous. From germline, CDR1 is MNHEY and CDR2 SMNVEV (reference sequence). Trimming cost V 6 bases and J 2 bases, with 10 bases left between them. This CDR3 has 13 residues.

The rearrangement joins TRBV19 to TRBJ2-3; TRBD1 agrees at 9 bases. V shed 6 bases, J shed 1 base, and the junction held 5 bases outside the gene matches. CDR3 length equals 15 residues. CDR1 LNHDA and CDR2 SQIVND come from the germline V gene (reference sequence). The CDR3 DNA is TGTGCCAGTAGCGCGCGGGACAGGGGCACAGATACGCAGTATTTT. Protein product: CASSARDRGTDTQYF.

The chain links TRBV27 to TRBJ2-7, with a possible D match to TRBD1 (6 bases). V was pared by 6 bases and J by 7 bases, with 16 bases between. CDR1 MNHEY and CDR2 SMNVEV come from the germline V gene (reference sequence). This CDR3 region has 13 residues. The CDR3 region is CASRPLGTFEQYF. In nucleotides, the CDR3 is TGTGCCAGCAGACCCCTCGGGACATTTGAGCAGTACTTC.

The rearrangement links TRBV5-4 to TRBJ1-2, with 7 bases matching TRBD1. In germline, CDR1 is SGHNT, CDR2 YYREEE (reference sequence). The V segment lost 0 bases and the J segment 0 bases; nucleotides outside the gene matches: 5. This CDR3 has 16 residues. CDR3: CASSLVGQATNYGYTF. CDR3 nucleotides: TGTGCCAGCAGCTTGGTCGGACAGGCAACTAACTATGGCTACACCTTC.

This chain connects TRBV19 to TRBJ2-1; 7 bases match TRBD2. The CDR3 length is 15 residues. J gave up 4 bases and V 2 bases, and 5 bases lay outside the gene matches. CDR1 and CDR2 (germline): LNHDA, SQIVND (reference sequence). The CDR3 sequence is CASSILLAVYNEQFF. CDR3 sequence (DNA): TGTGCCAGTAGTATACTCCTAGCGGTGTACAATGAGCAGTTCTTC. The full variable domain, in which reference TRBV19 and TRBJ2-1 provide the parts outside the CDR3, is DGGITQSPKYLFRKEGQNVTLSCEQNLNHDAMYWYRQDPGQGLRLIYYSQIVNDFQKGDIAEGYSVSREKKESFPLTVTSAQKNPTAFYLCASSILLAVYNEQFFGPGTRLTVL.

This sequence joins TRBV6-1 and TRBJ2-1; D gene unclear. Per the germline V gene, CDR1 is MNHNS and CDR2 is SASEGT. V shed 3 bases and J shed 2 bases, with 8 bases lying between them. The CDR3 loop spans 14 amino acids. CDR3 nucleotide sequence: TGTGCCAGCAGTGAGGCCCGTGCCTACAATGAGCAGTTCTTC. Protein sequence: CASSEARAYNEQFF.

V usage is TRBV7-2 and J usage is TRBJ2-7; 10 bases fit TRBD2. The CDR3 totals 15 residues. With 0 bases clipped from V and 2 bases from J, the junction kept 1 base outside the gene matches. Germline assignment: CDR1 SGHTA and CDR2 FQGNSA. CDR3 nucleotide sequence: TGTGCCAGCAGCTTAGCGCTAGCGGGAGCCTACGAGCAGTACTTC. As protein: CASSLALAGAYEQYF.

The CDR3 region has the DNA TGTGCCAGCAGTTCCCAACTAGGGGGCGTCGAGACCCAGTACTTC. Its translation is CASSSQLGGVETQYF. The chain employs TRBV28 and TRBJ2-5, with 7 bases aligning to TRBD1. Trimming removed 4 bases from V and 5 bases from J; junction bases left unmatched: 10. Looked up from germline, CDR1 is MDHEN and CDR2 is SYDVKM. The CDR3 contains 15 residues.

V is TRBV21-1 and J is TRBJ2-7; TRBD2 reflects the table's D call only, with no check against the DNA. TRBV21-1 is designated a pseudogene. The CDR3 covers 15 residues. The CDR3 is CASSKAGRPRYEQYF. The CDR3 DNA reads TGTGCCAGCAGCAAAGCAGGCAGACCGAGGTACGAGCAGTACTTC.

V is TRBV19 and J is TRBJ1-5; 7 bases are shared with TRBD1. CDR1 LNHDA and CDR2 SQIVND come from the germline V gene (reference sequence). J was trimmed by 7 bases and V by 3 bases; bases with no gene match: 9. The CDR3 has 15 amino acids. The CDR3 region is CASSIVGGRQQPQHF. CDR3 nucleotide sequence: TGTGCCAGTAGTATTGTAGGGGGCCGGCAACAGCCCCAGCATTTT.

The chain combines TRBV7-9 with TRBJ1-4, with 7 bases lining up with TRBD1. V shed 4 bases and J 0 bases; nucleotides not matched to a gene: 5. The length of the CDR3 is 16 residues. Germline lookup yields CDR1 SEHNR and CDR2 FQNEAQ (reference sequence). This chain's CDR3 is CASSWGQTTTNEKLFF. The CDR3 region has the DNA TGTGCCAGCAGCTGGGGACAGACTACAACTAATGAAAAACTGTTTTTT.

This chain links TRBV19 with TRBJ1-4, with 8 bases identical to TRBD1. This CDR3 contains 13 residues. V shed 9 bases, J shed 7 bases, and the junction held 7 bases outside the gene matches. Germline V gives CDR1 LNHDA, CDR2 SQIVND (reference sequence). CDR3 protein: CARKDRESEKLFF. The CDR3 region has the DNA TGTGCCAGAAAGGACAGGGAAAGTGAAAAACTGTTTTTT.

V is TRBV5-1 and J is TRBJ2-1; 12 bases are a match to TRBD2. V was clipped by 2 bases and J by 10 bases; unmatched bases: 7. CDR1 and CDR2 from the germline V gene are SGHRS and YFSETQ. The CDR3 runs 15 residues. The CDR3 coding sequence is TGCGCCAGCAGCTTCTCCGGGACTAGCGGGCTCGAGCAGTTCTTC. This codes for CASSFSGTSGLEQFF.

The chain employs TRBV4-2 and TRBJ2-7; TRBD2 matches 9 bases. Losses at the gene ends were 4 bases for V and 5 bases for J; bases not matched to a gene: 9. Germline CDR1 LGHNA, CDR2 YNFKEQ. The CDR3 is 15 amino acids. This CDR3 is CASSPDSGSRNEQYF. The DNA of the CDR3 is TGTGCCAGCAGCCCAGATAGCGGGAGTCGCAACGAGCAGTACTTC.